These 32 T cell receptor beta chains share one sample of origin, sequenced in a study of T cell changes during pregnancy in multiple sclerosis. Here immunoSEQ multiplex PCR was the method, and the copy in TCRdb shows in-frame clones only, minus some. The sample records approximately 46,000 clones, more than 85% being singletons. Specimen: CD8+ T cells from peripheral blood mononuclear cells, collected after pregnancy. The source is a female donor with multiple sclerosis, enrolled in a pregnancy study.

J is TRBJ1-4 and V is TRBV30; a possible D gene is TRBD1 (5 bases). Germline CDR1 is GTSNPN and CDR2 is SVGIG (reference sequence). With 2 bases removed from V and 8 bases from J, the gap between germline ends came to 12 bases. The CDR3 has 13 residues. This CDR3 is CAWSPGREEKLFF. The CDR3 DNA is TGTGCCTGGAGTCCGGGACGGGAGGAAAAACTGTTTTTT.

The chain combines TRBV11-2 with TRBJ1-5; possible D gene TRBD1, 5 bases. The CDR3 covers 16 residues. The V and J ends lost 2 bases and 3 bases respectively, with 14 bases between them. The germline V gene encodes CDR1 SGHAT and CDR2 FQNNGV. CDR3 sequence (DNA): TGTGCCAGCAGCTTAAACGGGGCGGGACTCAATCAGCCCCAGCATTTT. Protein product: CASSLNGAGLNQPQHF.

The rearrangement uses TRBV11-1 and TRBJ1-2; D may be TRBD1 (6 bases). The CDR3 length is 14 residues. Germline CDR1 reads SGHAT; CDR2 reads FQDESV (reference sequence). V was trimmed by 3 bases and J by 2 bases, leaving 10 bases between them. CDR3 nucleotide sequence: TGTGCCAGCAGCTTCGCAGGGACAAACTATGGCTACACCTTC. Protein: CASSFAGTNYGYTF.

This sequence joins TRBV27 and TRBJ2-1; 7 bases agree with TRBD2. Germline CDR1 reads MNHEY; CDR2 reads SMNVEV (reference sequence). The CDR3 runs to 16 residues. V shed 4 bases, J shed 8 bases, and the junction held 14 bases outside the gene matches. The CDR3 sequence: CASSSELAFGLDEQFF. CDR3 nucleotides: TGTGCCAGCAGTTCGGAACTAGCGTTCGGGTTGGATGAGCAGTTCTTC.

The chain carries TRBV12-5 and TRBJ1-1; no clear D. CDR1 LGHNT and CDR2 FRNRAP come from the germline V gene. This CDR3 contains 13 residues. Deletions cut 1 base from V and 1 base from J, with 4 bases between. CDR3 coding DNA: TGTGCTAGTGGTTTGGGAGCGAACACTGAAGCTTTCTTT. Amino acid sequence: CASGLGANTEAFF.

The V gene is TRBV7-6, the J gene TRBJ1-4; 11 bases align to TRBD1. Germline V gene sequence: CDR1 SGHVS, CDR2 FNYEAQ. V gave up 5 bases and J gave up 0 bases; unmatched junction bases: 8. The CDR3 is 18 residues long. CDR3 in amino acids: CASSTRTGGTATNEKLFF. Here the CDR3 DNA reads TGTGCCAGCAGCACCCGGACAGGGGGCACTGCAACTAATGAAAAACTGTTTTTT.

This sequence joins TRBV7-2 and TRBJ2-1; 7 positions match TRBD1. Germline V lookup: CDR1 SGHTA, CDR2 FQGNSA. The CDR3 runs to 16 residues. Losses at the gene ends were 2 bases for V and 6 bases for J; bases not matched to a gene: 10. The chain's CDR3 is CASSLRSDRVTNEQFF. CDR3 sequence (DNA): TGTGCCAGCAGCTTAAGGTCCGACAGGGTGACCAATGAGCAGTTCTTC.

The chain has TRBV30 and TRBJ2-1, with 9 bases matching TRBD2. In germline, CDR1 is GTSNPN, CDR2 SVGIG (reference sequence). The CDR3 is made up of 14 amino acids. The ends lost 0 bases at V and 7 bases at J; junction bases unmatched: 4. DNA for the CDR3: TGTGCCTGGAGTGTACTCAGCGGGGGGAATGAGCAGTTCTTC. Its translation is CAWSVLSGGNEQFF.

The chain is built from TRBV9 and TRBJ2-3; possibly TRBD2 for D (5 bases). This CDR3 region has 15 residues. The germline V and J ends were trimmed by 6 bases and 1 base, with 15 bases remaining between them. Germline CDR1 and CDR2: SGDLS and YYNGEE. DNA of the CDR3: TGTGCCAGCACCCCCCCGAGGGCCGGCACAGATACGCAGTATTTT. Residues: CASTPPRAGTDTQYF.

V is TRBV15 and J is TRBJ2-1; perhaps TRBD1 as D (5 bases). V lost 3 bases, J lost 6 bases, and 9 bases lay in between. CDR1 and CDR2 from the germline V gene are LNHNV and YYDKDF (reference sequence). The CDR3 totals 13 residues. The CDR3 spells CATSRDTTNEQFF. DNA for the CDR3: TGTGCCACCAGCAGGGACACGACCAATGAGCAGTTCTTC.

Here the CDR3 DNA reads TGTGCCAGCAGCTATTCCGGGGGGATAGGGGCTTTCTTT. It encodes CASSYSGGIGAFF. This chain joins TRBV11-3 and TRBJ1-1, with D tentatively TRBD1 (5 bases). Per germline, CDR1 SGHNT and CDR2 YENEEA. V was cut by 4 bases and J by 11 bases, with 17 bases left in between. The CDR3 consists of 13 residues.

The chain couples TRBV14 to TRBJ2-1; a weak D match, TRBD1 (6 bases). In germline, CDR1 is SGHDN, CDR2 FVKESK. V was clipped by 2 bases and J by 0 bases, with 8 bases between them. This CDR3 comprises 15 residues. The CDR3 reads CASSQTGTSYNEQFF. CDR3 DNA sequence: TGTGCCAGCAGCCAAACAGGGACCTCCTACAATGAGCAGTTCTTC. Drawing the rest from reference TRBV14 and TRBJ2-1, the complete variable domain is EAGVTQFPSHSVIEKGQTVTLRCDPISGHDNLYWYRRVMGKEIKFLLHFVKESKQDESGMPNNRFLAERTGGTYSTLKVQPAELEDSGVYFCASSQTGTSYNEQFFGPGTRLTVL.

The genes are TRBV6-6 and TRBJ1-4; TRBD1 aligns across 10 bases. The V gene end was trimmed by 6 bases and the J gene end by 6 bases; junction bases not matched to a gene: 7. The CDR3 covers 15 residues. Germline lookup yields CDR1 MNHNY and CDR2 SVGAGI (reference sequence). CDR3 residues: CASRQDRGFHEKLFF. Written as DNA, the CDR3 is TGTGCCAGCAGACAGGACAGGGGGTTTCATGAAAAACTGTTTTTT.

The V and J genes are TRBV7-2 and TRBJ2-2; D is undetermined. The germline V and J ends were trimmed by 1 base and 4 bases, with 7 bases remaining between them. The length of the CDR3 is 14 residues. Germline CDR1 SGHTA, CDR2 FQGNSA. CDR3 DNA sequence: TGTGCCAGCAGCTTAGGTTCCAGCACCGGGGAGCTGTTTTTT. Protein sequence: CASSLGSSTGELFF.

This clone occurred once. The V gene is TRBV7-2, the J gene TRBJ2-7; 12 bases line up with TRBD2. This CDR3 has 18 residues. V was clipped by 6 bases and J by 1 base; unmatched bases: 13. The V gene's germline CDR1 is SGHTA and CDR2 FQGNSA. The CDR3: CASRAKGLAGGPSYEQYF. The CDR3 DNA sequence: TGTGCCAGCAGGGCGAAGGGGCTAGCGGGGGGGCCATCCTACGAGCAGTACTTC.

The rearrangement links TRBV4-1 to TRBJ2-3; TRBD2 matches 9 bases. Germline CDR1 and CDR2: MGHRA and YSYEKL. Trimming cost V 0 bases and J 2 bases; bases outside gene matches: 6. The CDR3 length is 17 residues. CDR3 sequence reads: CASSQDSQREVTDTQYF. The CDR3 DNA reads as TGCGCCAGCAGCCAAGATTCCCAGCGGGAGGTCACAGATACGCAGTATTTT.

The chain employs TRBV27 and TRBJ1-1; D uncertain. From germline, CDR1 is MNHEY and CDR2 SMNVEV (reference sequence). The germline V and J ends were trimmed by 4 bases and 3 bases, with 15 bases remaining between them. The CDR3 contains 15 residues. CDR3 nucleotides: TGTGCCAGCAGTTCCCTCAGTGATATGGACACTGAAGCTTTCTTT. Amino acid sequence: CASSSLSDMDTEAFF.

The rearrangement uses TRBV5-6 and TRBJ2-1; D may be TRBD2 (5 bases). CDR1 is SGHDT, CDR2 YYEEEE, per germline. The CDR3 has 13 residues. The V and J ends lost 0 bases and 9 bases respectively, with 10 bases between them. In DNA, the CDR3 is TGTGCCAGCAGCTTGGTCGGACGGGGTGAGCAGTTCTTC. It translates to CASSLVGRGEQFF. The full variable domain, with the rest looked up from reference TRBV5-6 and TRBJ2-1, is DAGVTQSPTHLIKTRGQQVTLRCSPKSGHDTVSWYQQALGQGPQFIFQYYEEEERQRGNFPDRFSGHQFPNYSSELNVNALLLGDSALYLCASSLVGRGEQFFGPGTRLTVL.

This chain uses TRBV29-1 with TRBJ2-7; D is perhaps TRBD1 (5 bases). In germline, CDR1 is SQVTM, CDR2 ANQGSEA. The CDR3 extends over 16 amino acids. V shed 0 bases and J shed 3 bases, with 18 bases lying between them. The DNA for the CDR3 is TGCAGCGTTGAAGAGGGGCTGACGGACCACTACTACGAGCAGTACTTC. Translated: CSVEEGLTDHYYEQYF.

V usage is TRBV13 and J usage is TRBJ2-7; weak D call: TRBD1 (5 bases). Per germline, CDR1 PRHDT and CDR2 FYEKMQ (reference sequence). V was pared by 5 bases and J by 0 bases, with 11 bases between. CDR3 length equals 14 residues. CDR3 protein: CASSRDSSSYEQYF. In nucleotides, the CDR3 is TGTGCCAGCAGCCGTGACAGTAGCTCCTACGAGCAGTACTTC.

The chain couples TRBV9 to TRBJ2-3, with 13 bases fitting TRBD2. V shed 4 bases, J shed 2 bases, and the junction held 4 bases outside the gene matches. Germline loops: CDR1 SGDLS, CDR2 YYNGEE. The CDR3 length is 16 residues. CDR3 residues: CASSLGTSGTTDTQYF. Here the CDR3 DNA reads TGTGCCAGCAGCCTTGGGACTAGCGGGACCACAGATACGCAGTATTTT.

This chain links TRBV5-6 with TRBJ1-2; 9 bases map to TRBD1. Germline V gene data show CDR1 as SGHDT and CDR2 as YYEEEE. The J segment lost 3 bases and the V segment lost 5 bases, leaving 8 bases of the junction unmatched. The CDR3 sequence is 15 residues long. The CDR3 region is CASRIWDRVHYGYTF. CDR3 coding DNA: TGTGCCAGCAGGATCTGGGACAGGGTCCACTATGGCTACACCTTC.

The DNA of the CDR3 is TGTGCCAGTAGTGTGGGACAGGGGGTTGAGTTTTCCTACGAGCAGTACTTC. This codes for CASSVGQGVEFSYEQYF. This chain links TRBV19 with TRBJ2-7; 11 nucleotides line up with TRBD1. CDR1 is LNHDA, CDR2 SQIVND, per germline (reference sequence). This CDR3 contains 17 residues. V shed 5 bases, J shed 1 base, and the junction held 10 bases outside the gene matches.

The gene calls are TRBV2 and TRBJ2-7, with D possibly TRBD1 on 5 matching bases. Germline-derived CDR1 and CDR2 are SNHLY and FYNNEI. V was pared by 8 bases and J by 2 bases, with 10 bases between. The CDR3 runs 12 residues. This CDR3 is CASLRGTYEQYF. The CDR3 region has the DNA TGTGCCAGCCTAAGGGGAACCTACGAGCAGTACTTC.

The chain couples TRBV27 to TRBJ2-1, with 8 bases fitting TRBD1. Germline V lookup: CDR1 MNHEY, CDR2 SMNVEV (reference sequence). The CDR3 has 15 residues. Germline trimming cut 5 bases from V and 4 bases from J; bases unmatched to any gene: 7. The CDR3 bases are TGTGCCAGCAGTCCCCGACAGGGGCGTTACAATGAGCAGTTCTTC. Its translation: CASSPRQGRYNEQFF.

This rearrangement joins TRBV19 to TRBJ1-1, with D maybe TRBD1 (6 bases). This CDR3 region has 16 residues. Germline V gives CDR1 LNHDA, CDR2 SQIVND (reference sequence). Trimming removed 7 bases from V and 0 bases from J, with 18 bases in between. Written as DNA, the CDR3 is TGTGCCAGTAACCCCAACCCCACAGGGATGAACACTGAAGCTTTCTTT. This sequence encodes CASNPNPTGMNTEAFF.

V gene TRBV7-7 combines with J gene TRBJ2-6; maybe TRBD1 (5 bases). Germline V CDR1 and CDR2: SSHAT, FNYEAQ (reference sequence). Deletions cut 5 bases from V and 5 bases from J, with 22 bases between. This CDR3 contains 18 residues. CDR3 sequence: CASSGHTVPQSRANVLTF. CDR3 nucleotides: TGTGCCAGCAGCGGACATACAGTGCCACAAAGTCGGGCCAACGTCCTGACTTTC.

The chain has TRBV7-3 and TRBJ2-7, with 9 nucleotides matching TRBD1. The CDR3 has 14 amino acids. In germline, CDR1 is SGHTA, CDR2 FQGTGA. After removal of 2 bases from V and 4 bases from J, the junction contained 3 bases not matched to a gene. CDR3 nucleotides: TGTGCCAGCAGCTTAGGGACAGGGCTATACGAGCAGTACTTC. Translation: CASSLGTGLYEQYF.

The V gene is TRBV2, the J gene TRBJ2-1, with D perhaps TRBD2 (6 bases). The CDR3 is made up of 13 amino acids. Germline V gives CDR1 SNHLY, CDR2 FYNNEI. V was clipped by 3 bases and J by 8 bases, with 11 bases between them. This CDR3 reads CASSEWEADEQFF. The CDR3, as DNA: TGTGCCAGCAGTGAGTGGGAGGCGGATGAGCAGTTCTTC.

This sequence joins TRBV25-1 and TRBJ2-7; 7 nucleotides align to TRBD1. Germline assignment: CDR1 MGHDK and CDR2 SYGVNS. Germline trimming cut 3 bases from V and 2 bases from J; bases unmatched to any gene: 4. CDR3 size: 14 residues. CDR3 sequence (DNA): TGTGCCAGCAGTGATCAAGGGACAGCCTACGAGCAGTACTTC. It translates to CASSDQGTAYEQYF.

The chain combines TRBV27 with TRBJ2-7, with D maybe TRBD1 (6 bases). Germline CDR1 is MNHEY and CDR2 is SMNVEV (reference sequence). This CDR3 spans 11 amino acids. The CDR3 bases are TGTGCTGCAGGGGTGATCCACGAGCAGTACTTC. It encodes CAAGVIHEQYF.

This chain uses TRBV4-1 with TRBJ1-4; D perhaps matches TRBD1 (5 bases). V lost 0 bases and J 4 bases, leaving 9 bases between the germline ends. Germline V gene lookup returns CDR1 MGHRA and CDR2 YSYEKL. The CDR3 consists of 15 residues. The CDR3 is CASSQDGGGNEKLFF. Written as DNA, the CDR3 is TGCGCCAGCAGCCAAGATGGGGGGGGTAATGAAAAACTGTTTTTT.